This is a list of T cell receptor beta chains from one sample in a study of vaccination effects on CD4 cells after COVID-19. Their antigens are not known. Only in-frame clones appear in the TCRdb table, and some are missing; sequencing was by immunoSEQ multiplex PCR. The sample yields about 79,000 clones, around 74% seen once. The starting material was CD4+ T cells from PBMCs cultured with HCoV-229E spike peptides, obtained before COVID-19 vaccination. These receptors were collected from a human donor who received a COVID-19 vaccine. The CDR3 runs from the conserved cysteine through the conserved F or W. A D gene is named only where the DNA matches it firmly. A clone size is listed for some rows: how often the clone was seen (once, few, many), or a class if it is expanded.

j_gene | abundance | d_gene | v_gene | CDR3nt | CDR3aa
TRBJ2-5 | - | TRBD2 | TRBV5-4 | TGTGCCAGCAGCTTATGGCGGGGGGGCCTTGAGACCCAGTACTTC | CASSLWRGGLETQYF
TRBJ2-2 | - | - | TRBV11-2 | TGTGCCAGCTCCGCTTCTTGGAACACCGGGGAGCTGTTTTTT | CASSASWNTGELFF
TRBJ2-1 | - | - | TRBV5-1 | TGCGCCAGCAGCTTGGCCGGAGTGAGCTCCTACAATGAGCAGTTCTTC | CASSLAGVSSYNEQFF
TRBJ2-5 | - | TRBD1 | TRBV29-1 | TGCAGCGTTCATAATCCGGGACAGAGGGAGACCCAGTACTTC | CSVHNPGQRETQYF
TRBJ1-2 | once | TRBD1 | TRBV5-8 | TGTGCCAGCAGCTTGGGCGGACAGGGATTTTATGGCTACACCTTC | CASSLGGQGFYGYTF
TRBJ2-3 | - | TRBD1 | TRBV6-5 | TGTGCCAGTCAGACAGGGGGGGCAGATACGCAGTATTTT | CASQTGGADTQYF
TRBJ1-5 | - | - | TRBV7-8 | TGTGCCAGCAGCCCCCGGGGCAATCAGCCCCAGCATTTT | CASSPRGNQPQHF
TRBJ1-6 | - | - | TRBV29-1 | TGCAGCGTTCTTCTTAGAGGAGCTAGCACCCTCCACTTT | CSVLLRGASTLHF
TRBJ1-1 | - | TRBD1 | TRBV5-1 | TGCGCCAGCAGCTTGCTAGGGGGCTCGAACACTGAAGCTTTCTTT | CASSLLGGSNTEAFF
TRBJ1-2 | - | - | TRBV7-9 | TGTGCCAGCAGCCATGGGGGGATGAACTATGGCTACACCTTC | CASSHGGMNYGYTF
TRBJ2-2 | few | TRBD1 | TRBV3-1/TRBV3-2 | TGTGCCAGCAGCCTCTTACCAGGACAGGCAATAGCGAACACCGGGGAGCTGTTTTTT | CASSLLPGQAIANTGELFF
TRBJ2-3 | - | TRBD2 | TRBV24-1 | TGTGCCACCAGTGATACTAGCGGGGGCCCCTCGGCAGATACGCAGTATTTT | CATSDTSGGPSADTQYF
TRBJ1-1 | - | TRBD1 | TRBV28 | TGTGCCAGCCATAACAGGGGTATTGTGGCTTTCTTT | CASHNRGIVAFF
TRBJ1-2 | - | - | TRBV30 | TGTGCCTGGGGCAGGGGAAAAGGCTACACCTTC | CAWGRGKGYTF
TRBJ1-2 | - | TRBD1 | TRBV5-4 | TGTGCCAGCAGCTCGCTCGGGACAGGGAATATGGAGGGCTACACCTTC | CASSSLGTGNMEGYTF
TRBJ2-2 | - | TRBD1 | TRBV9 | TGTGCCAGCAGCTCCCGCCAGGGGGCTAACACCGGGGAGCTGTTTTTT | CASSSRQGANTGELFF
TRBJ2-3 | - | TRBD1 | TRBV7-3 | TGTGCCAGCAGCAAGGGGGCGATCCTAGATACGCAGTATTTT | CASSKGAILDTQYF